Following are 5 T cell receptor beta chains from one sample sequenced in a study of technical replicates of blood from a few donors. Here immunoSEQ multiplex PCR was the method, and the copy in TCRdb shows in-frame clones only, minus some. The data show tens of thousands of clones, with approximately 94% seen just once and around 0.37% held by the top ten. Sequenced input: T cells isolated from PBMCs. Source of these receptors: a human donor in good health.

The chain is built from TRBV6-5 and TRBJ2-1; weak D call: TRBD2 (6 bases). V lost 2 bases and J 2 bases, leaving 13 bases between the germline ends. This CDR3 is built from 16 residues. Germline V gene lookup returns CDR1 MNHEY and CDR2 SVGAGI. The CDR3 loop is CASSYGASDTYNEQFF. CDR3 nucleotides: TGTGCCAGCAGTTACGGGGCTAGCGATACCTACAATGAGCAGTTCTTC.

This chain joins TRBV6-1 and TRBJ1-2; D gene uncertain. The germline V gene has CDR1 MNHNS and CDR2 SASEGT. The length of the CDR3 is 13 residues. V was cut by 2 bases and J by 4 bases, with 8 bases left in between. The CDR3 loop is CASSELAGYGYTF. The CDR3 DNA sequence: TGTGCCAGCAGTGAATTGGCAGGCTATGGCTACACCTTC.

This chain joins TRBV6-6 and TRBJ2-7; D might be TRBD2 (5 bases). Germline V gene data show CDR1 as MNHNY and CDR2 as SVGAGI (reference sequence). V dropped 0 bases and J dropped 6 bases, with 18 bases sitting between them. This CDR3 contains 16 residues. In DNA, the CDR3 is TGTGCCAGCAGTTACTCCCCCCTAGCACGACGGCCCGAGCAGTACTTC. This codes for CASSYSPLARRPEQYF.

V is TRBV11-2 and J is TRBJ1-1; D remains ambiguous. The CDR3 sequence is 14 residues long. Trimming stripped 1 base from V and 1 base from J, with 7 bases between. Germline CDR1 SGHAT, CDR2 FQNNGV. CDR3 region: CASSLGPRNTEAFF. In DNA form, the CDR3 reads TGTGCCAGCAGCTTAGGCCCGAGGAACACTGAAGCTTTCTTT.

This clone has more than one count but fewer than ten. The J gene is TRBJ1-3, the V gene TRBV14; D gene unclear. This CDR3 contains 12 residues. The germline CDR1 and CDR2 sequences are SGHDN and FVKESK. V lost 6 bases and J lost 2, with 5 bases in between. In DNA, the CDR3 is TGTGCCAGCAGTTTAACTGGAAACACCATATATTTT. Translation: CASSLTGNTIYF.